The T cell receptor beta chain described here comes from a study of OX40 agonist ivuxolimab in advanced cancers. Germline V gene data show CDR1 as MNHEY and CDR2 as SMNVEV (reference sequence). After removal of 0 bases from V and 1 base from J, the junction contained 3 bases not matched to a gene. This CDR3 has 17 amino acids. Generated by immunoSEQ multiplex PCR, the TCRdb table keeps only in-frame clones and is missing some. The sample carries around 43,000 clones, around nine tenths recorded once. The chain joins TRBV27 to TRBJ2-1; 10 bases are a match to TRBD1. This clonotype originated in an adult with an advanced solid tumor such as melanoma, head and neck, liver or kidney cancer. Specimen: CD4+ or CD8+ T cells sorted from blood, collected in a trial of the OX40 agonist ivuxolimab. Here the CDR3 reads CASSLSWDRGSYNEQFF. The CDR3 DNA sequence: TGTGCCAGCAGTTTATCTTGGGACAGGGGATCCTACAATGAGCAGTTCTTC.